These 27 T cell receptor beta chains originate from one sample sequenced in a study of spatial heterogeneity in lung cancer. Time point in this sample: blood at routine non-recurrence follow-up after resection. Sequencing of whole RNA from tumor, nontumor lung or frozen PBMC involved no sorting. MiXCR, applied by TCRdb to the 5' RACE reads, yields one record per CDR3 protein. The sample contains some 54,000 distinct CDR3 sequences, less than 9.5% of which appear only once. The sample consisted of PBMCs, taken at follow-up. These receptors were obtained from a female donor with early-stage non-small cell lung cancer.

Ten or more counts support this clonotype. The rearrangement links TRBV5-1 to TRBJ1-1; 7 nucleotides match TRBD1. The CDR3 extends over 14 amino acids. The V gene's germline CDR1 is SGHRS and CDR2 YFSETQ. V trimming: 2 bases; J trimming: 1 base; junction bases outside the gene matches: 2. CDR3 sequence reads: CASSFWTGNTEAFF. CDR3 sequence (DNA): TGCGCCAGCAGCTTCTGGACAGGGAACACTGAAGCTTTCTTT.

This rearrangement joins TRBV20-1 to TRBJ2-5, with D possibly called TRBD1 or TRBD2 (5 bases each). Trimming took off 1 base at V and 5 bases at J, with 20 bases between the two ends. The CDR3 loop spans 16 amino acids. Germline CDR1 reads DFQATT; CDR2 reads SNEGSKA (reference sequence). The CDR3 here is CSARVAFSGTWETQYF. The DNA for the CDR3 is TGCAGTGCTAGAGTCGCTTTTAGTGGGACCTGGGAGACCCAGTACTTC.

This clonotype was seen many times. V is TRBV9 and J is TRBJ2-1; no reliable D call. The ends were cut back, 0 bases at V and 3 bases at J, with 13 bases in the middle. The CDR3 has 16 residues. The germline V gene has CDR1 SGDLS and CDR2 YYNGEE. CDR3 DNA sequence: TGTGCCAGCAGCGTAGGGGCAAGGCTACTCTACAATGAGCAGTTCTTC. Translating gives CASSVGARLLYNEQFF.

The chain couples TRBV12-3 or TRBV12-4 to TRBJ2-5; the D gene is possibly TRBD2 (5 bases). Trimming shortened V by 2 bases and J by 2 bases, and 9 bases separated the two germline ends. This CDR3 contains 14 residues. CDR3 protein: CASSLPGSQETQYF. CDR3 DNA: TGTGCCAGCAGTTTACCGGGGTCACAAGAGACCCAGTACTTC.

The table lists this clonotype with many counts. The CDR3 region is CASSPSSPVGNQPQHF. The DNA for the CDR3 is TGCGCCAGCAGCCCGTCCAGCCCGGTGGGCAATCAGCCCCAGCATTTT. The J gene is TRBJ1-5, the V gene TRBV5-1, with unresolved D. With 4 bases removed from V and 2 bases from J, the gap between germline ends came to 16 bases. There are 16 residues in the CDR3. CDR1 and CDR2 (germline): SGHRS, YFSETQ.

The rearrangement uses TRBV27 and TRBJ2-3; possibly TRBD2 for D (6 bases). This CDR3 spans 17 amino acids. Deletions cut 1 base from V and 4 bases from J, with 18 bases between. Germline V gene sequence: CDR1 MNHEY, CDR2 SMNVEV (reference sequence). The CDR3 spells CASSLLPPAGMPDTQYF. The DNA for the CDR3 is TGTGCCAGCAGTTTATTACCCCCAGCGGGTATGCCAGATACGCAGTATTTT.

The chain has TRBV10-3 and TRBJ2-5; 8 bases align to TRBD1. Unmatched junction bases numbered 8, after V lost 8 bases and J lost 0 bases. The germline gives CDR1 ENHRY, CDR2 SYGVKD. The CDR3 is 15 residues long. CDR3: CAISDRDRHQETQYF. The CDR3, as DNA: TGTGCCATCTCGGACAGGGATCGTCACCAAGAGACCCAGTACTTC.

A few counts support this clonotype. V and J are TRBV29-1 and TRBJ1-1; a possible D gene is TRBD1 (5 bases). Deletions cut 0 bases from V and 7 bases from J, with 15 bases between. CDR3 size: 14 residues. Germline V gene lookup returns CDR1 SQVTM and CDR2 ANQGSEA. DNA for the CDR3: TGCAGCGTTGAAGAACGATCAGGGAAGAATGAAGCTTTCTTT. Translation: CSVEERSGKNEAFF. Based on the CDR3 plus reference TRBV29-1 and TRBJ1-1, the full variable domain is SAVISQKPSRDICQRGTSLTIQCQVDSQVTMMFWYRQQPGQSLTLIATANQGSEATYESGFVIDKFPISRPNLTFSTLTVSNMSPEDSSIYLCSVEERSGKNEAFFGQGTRLTVV.

Only a few counts were recorded for this clonotype. The V and J genes are TRBV14 and TRBJ1-1; 9 nucleotides agree with TRBD1. The junction had 10 bases not matched to a gene; V was cut back by 2 bases and J by 0 bases. The germline V gene has CDR1 SGHDN and CDR2 FVKESK. This CDR3 is built from 18 residues. Here the CDR3 DNA reads TGTGCCAGCAGCCAACGCGGGACAGGGCTTGGTATGAACACTGAAGCTTTCTTT. Protein product: CASSQRGTGLGMNTEAFF.

There are many counts of this clonotype. The chain recombines TRBV7-2 with TRBJ2-7, with 8 bases matching TRBD1. Germline V gene sequence: CDR1 SGHTA, CDR2 FQGNSA. The CDR3 spans 14 residues. V was pared by 5 bases and J by 7 bases, with 10 bases of the junction left unmatched. The CDR3 DNA is TGTGCCAGCAGCCTGGACAGGGAAATGGATGAGCAGTACTTC. Translation gives CASSLDREMDEQYF.

V is TRBV20-1 and J is TRBJ2-5, with TRBD1 identical over 10 bases. Germline values: CDR1 DFQATT, CDR2 SNEGSKA (reference sequence). V lost 3 bases, J lost 1 base, and 2 bases stayed unmatched. This CDR3 contains 14 residues. For the CDR3, the DNA is TGCAGTGCTAGCTGGGACAGGGGCCAAGAGACCCAGTACTTC. Its translation: CSASWDRGQETQYF.

The rearrangement uses TRBV10-3 and TRBJ1-5, with 9 bases aligning to TRBD1. Germline V gene lookup returns CDR1 ENHRY and CDR2 SYGVKD. The CDR3 sequence is 15 residues long. After removal of 3 bases from V and 5 bases from J, the junction contained 5 bases not matched to a gene. The CDR3 loop is CAISDSDRGYQPQHF. In DNA form, the CDR3 reads TGTGCCATCAGTGATTCCGACAGGGGGTATCAGCCCCAGCATTTT.

The V gene is TRBV29-1, the J gene TRBJ2-7, with D hard to call. The CDR3 is 11 amino acids. CDR1 is SQVTM, CDR2 ANQGSEA, per germline. The CDR3 is CSYTEFYEQYF. The CDR3 region has the DNA TGCAGTTACACAGAGTTCTACGAGCAGTACTTC.

This clonotype has ten or more counts. The chain employs TRBV6-6 and TRBJ2-1; 10 nucleotides agree with TRBD2. The CDR3 extends over 15 amino acids. Germline lookup yields CDR1 MNHNY and CDR2 SVGAGI (reference sequence). V lost 4 bases to trimming and J lost 8 bases; unmatched junction nucleotides: 8. CDR3 sequence (DNA): TGTGCCAGCAGTTCTGACCTGGGACTAGCGTATGAGCAGTTCTTC. Protein: CASSSDLGLAYEQFF.

The rearrangement joins TRBV6-1 to TRBJ1-1, with D possibly being TRBD1 (5 bases). CDR3 size: 15 residues. Germline assignment: CDR1 MNHNS and CDR2 SASEGT. CDR3 sequence (DNA): TGTGTAACTGGCTCAGGGCAGCGTATGAACACTGAAGCTTTCTTT. The encoded protein is CVTGSGQRMNTEAFF.

This clonotype was picked up many times. The chain recombines TRBV9 with TRBJ1-5; 12 bases are a match to TRBD1. Germline V gives CDR1 SGDLS, CDR2 YYNGEE. This CDR3 contains 15 residues. Unmatched junction bases numbered 2, after V lost 3 bases and J lost 4 bases. The CDR3: CASSAGQGANQPQHF. The CDR3 DNA reads as TGTGCCAGCAGCGCGGGACAGGGGGCGAATCAGCCCCAGCATTTT.

This clonotype was observed many times. The chain couples TRBV4-1 to TRBJ2-7; D might be TRBD2 (6 bases). Germline lookup yields CDR1 MGHRA and CDR2 YSYEKL. Trimming took 2 bases from V and 1 from J, leaving 12 bases between them. The CDR3 loop spans 15 amino acids. The CDR3 DNA sequence: TGCGCCAGCAGCCAATCCTCAGGGAGGTCCTACGAGCAGTACTTC. Protein: CASSQSSGRSYEQYF.

This clonotype was seen many times. The chain links TRBV6-5 to TRBJ1-1; 7 bases agree with TRBD1. Losses at the gene ends were 0 bases for V and 6 bases for J; bases not matched to a gene: 4. The CDR3 is made up of 14 amino acids. Germline CDR1 is MNHEY and CDR2 is SVGAGI. The CDR3 is CASSYSTGTAEAFF. The CDR3 DNA sequence: TGTGCCAGCAGTTACTCCACCGGGACAGCTGAAGCTTTCTTT.

V usage is TRBV7-9 and J usage is TRBJ2-5; no clear D. There are 15 residues in the CDR3. With 5 bases removed from V and 2 bases from J, the gap between germline ends came to 15 bases. Germline V gene data show CDR1 as SEHNR and CDR2 as FQNEAQ (reference sequence). The CDR3 reads CASSLDRQLQETQYF. CDR3 sequence (DNA): TGTGCCAGCAGCCTAGATCGGCAGCTACAAGAGACCCAGTACTTC.

This clonotype has a handful of counts. This chain joins TRBV5-1 and TRBJ1-5, with 9 bases fitting TRBD1. Germline V gives CDR1 SGHRS, CDR2 YFSETQ. The CDR3 runs 15 residues. The J segment lost 4 bases and the V segment lost 2 bases, leaving 4 bases of the junction unmatched. CDR3 residues: CASSFTGTGNQPQHF. In DNA, the CDR3 is TGCGCCAGCAGCTTCACCGGGACAGGGAATCAGCCCCAGCATTTT.

V usage is TRBV11-2 and J usage is TRBJ2-7; D may be TRBD2 (6 bases). Germline V gives CDR1 SGHAT, CDR2 FQNNGV. The length of the CDR3 is 15 residues. Trimming stripped 2 bases from V and 3 bases from J, with 14 bases between. DNA for the CDR3: TGTGCCAGCAGCTTAACCGGGGGTGCCTTCTACGAGCAGTACTTC. Its protein product is CASSLTGGAFYEQYF.

This rearrangement joins TRBV10-3 to TRBJ2-3, with D possibly called TRBD1 or TRBD2 (5 bases each). This CDR3 has 15 amino acids. V was cut by 3 bases and J by 6 bases, with 16 bases left in between. CDR1 is ENHRY, CDR2 SYGVKD, per germline. The CDR3 DNA is TGTGCCATCAGTGAAATGGGGAGCCCAGGGGATACGCAGTATTTT. Its translation is CAISEMGSPGDTQYF.

V usage is TRBV29-1 and J usage is TRBJ1-1; 7 nucleotides agree with TRBD1. Germline assignment: CDR1 SQVTM and CDR2 ANQGSEA. V shed 5 bases, J shed 3 bases, and the junction held 3 bases outside the gene matches. The CDR3 extends over 12 amino acids. CDR3 protein: CSVRQGHTEAFF. DNA of the CDR3: TGCAGCGTTCGACAGGGACACACTGAAGCTTTCTTT.

V gene TRBV7-2 combines with J gene TRBJ2-3, with D possibly TRBD2 on 6 matching bases. This CDR3 contains 17 residues. Germline V gives CDR1 SGHTA, CDR2 FQGNSA. Trimming left V 3 bases short and J 4 bases short, with 20 bases between. The CDR3 nucleotides are TGTGCCAGCAGCTTGGGCTGGCGGGGCGCTCCCTCAGATACGCAGTATTTT. Encoded protein: CASSLGWRGAPSDTQYF.

The sample holds many counts of this clonotype. The J gene is TRBJ1-4, the V gene TRBV7-2; TRBD1 agrees at 10 bases. J gave up 7 bases and V 6 bases, and 11 bases lay outside the gene matches. This CDR3 region has 16 residues. Germline V gives CDR1 SGHTA, CDR2 FQGNSA. CDR3: CASSSGTGAWSEKLFF. CDR3 coding DNA: TGTGCCAGCAGTTCCGGGACAGGGGCTTGGAGTGAAAAACTGTTTTTT.

The count of this clonotype is one. Possible read error: a much larger clone is one base away. The J gene is TRBJ2-5, the V gene TRBV29-1, with D hard to call. Germline CDR1 is SQVTM and CDR2 is ANQGSEA. The CDR3 spans 15 residues. The CDR3 reads CSVDRPSSWQETQCF. The CDR3 DNA sequence: TGCAGCGTTGACCGCCCGTCTAGTTGGCAAGAGACCCAGTGCTTC.

This clonotype was picked up a small number of times. The chain recombines TRBV3-1 with TRBJ2-4; D possibly matches TRBD1 or TRBD2 (6 bases each). The CDR3 is made up of 19 amino acids. The V gene lost 0 bases and the J gene lost 3 bases, with 21 bases spanning the gap. Germline V gene data show CDR1 as LGHDT and CDR2 as YNNKEL (reference sequence). The CDR3 region is CASSQDPDGGRGVKNIQYF. In nucleotides, the CDR3 is TGTGCCAGCAGCCAAGATCCGGATGGGGGGCGCGGGGTCAAAAACATTCAGTACTTC. The complete variable domain, with remaining parts taken from reference TRBV3-1 and TRBJ2-4, reads DTAVSQTPKYLVTQMGNDKSIKCEQNLGHDTMYWYKQDSKKFLKIMFSYNNKELIINETVPNRFSPKSPDKAHLNLHINSLELGDSAVYFCASSQDPDGGRGVKNIQYFGAGTRLSVL.